This is a list of T cell receptor beta chains from one sample in a study of cytomegalovirus exposure and HLA in healthy donors. Profiled with immunoSEQ multiplex PCR; TCRdb holds only in-frame clones, not every one. Counted here are tens of thousands of clones, 55% to 65% occurring once; the ten biggest clones make up roughly 15%. The material sequenced was PBMCs. The source is a middle-aged woman in good health and CMV-seropositive. Both conserved end residues are part of each CDR3. The order of the fields is V gene, CDR3 length, clone size, D gene, J gene, CDR3 DNA, CDR3 protein. The D gene is left open where the match is weak. Size values are once, few and many counts, or a class for expanded clones, and some rows have none.

>TRBV30|14|.|TRBD2|TRBJ2-1
TGTGCCTGGCACCCCGGGACTAGCGGGAGGGCCCAGTTCTTC
CAWHPGTSGRAQFF
>TRBV9|15|once|.|TRBJ2-2
TGTGCCAGCAGCCCCCGACAGGGAGGCACCGGGGAGCTGTTTTTT
CASSPRQGGTGELFF
>TRBV25-1|16|.|.|TRBJ1-4
TGTACCAGCAGTGTACGCCCGGGGGACGGGAATGAAAAACTGTTTTTT
CTSSVRPGDGNEKLFF
>TRBV9|14|.|TRBD1|TRBJ2-7
TGTGCCAGCAGCCGCGGGGACAGGGGGCTCGAGCAGTACTTC
CASSRGDRGLEQYF
>TRBV10-1|15|few|TRBD2|TRBJ2-1
TGCGCCAGCAGACCAGGACTAGCGGGAGAGAGTGAGCAGTTCTTC
CASRPGLAGESEQFF
>TRBV9|16|.|.|TRBJ2-1
TGTGCCAGCAGCGTAGAGAGCGGCCCCCCTTCCAATGAGCAGTTCTTC
CASSVESGPPSNEQFF
>TRBV10-3|18|.|TRBD2|TRBJ2-5
TGTGCCATCAGCGCTACTAGCGGGAGGGCCGGATTACAAGAGACCCAGTACTTC
CAISATSGRAGLQETQYF
>TRBV28|16|.|.|TRBJ2-7
TGTGCCAGCAGTTTATCGGGGGGCGATCCTTCCTACGAGCAGTACTTC
CASSLSGGDPSYEQYF
>TRBV7-2|13|few|.|TRBJ2-3
TGTGCCAGCAGCTTCCGCCAGGGAGATACGCAGTATTTT
CASSFRQGDTQYF
>TRBV6-6|11|few|.|TRBJ1-4
TGTGCCAGCAGTTATAGTGAAAAACTGTTTTTT
CASSYSEKLFF
>TRBV21-1|16|.|.|TRBJ2-1
TGTGCCAGCAAAGGGACTAGCGGGCCCATGGGGCATGAGCAGTTCTTC
CASKGTSGPMGHEQFF